The 20 T cell receptor beta chains given below trace back to one sample, sequenced in a study of T cell clones after liver transplantation. Sequencing used immunoSEQ multiplex PCR; TCRdb keeps in-frame clones, though not all of them. The data contain approximately 55,000 clones, 71% of them singletons. Sequences were derived from CD4+ T cells from blood, sampled before liver transplant. These receptors originate from a human donor who received a liver transplant.

V and J are TRBV6-1 and TRBJ2-7, with 10 positions matching TRBD1. This CDR3 spans 15 amino acids. CDR1 is MNHNS and CDR2 is SASEGT in the germline V gene. Losses at the gene ends were 5 bases for V and 5 bases for J; bases not matched to a gene: 9. The CDR3 sequence is CASSSGTGAPDEQYF. CDR3 DNA: TGTGCCAGCAGTTCTGGGACAGGGGCGCCCGACGAGCAGTACTTC.

The rearrangement uses TRBV5-1 and TRBJ1-4; weak D call: TRBD1 (5 bases). V dropped 4 bases and J dropped 7 bases, with 17 bases sitting between them. The CDR3 is 15 residues long. Germline CDR1 reads SGHRS; CDR2 reads YFSETQ. Here the CDR3 reads CASSPGTPSAEKLFF. The CDR3 nucleotides are TGCGCCAGCAGCCCGGGGACTCCGAGCGCTGAAAAACTGTTTTTT.

The chain recombines TRBV15 with TRBJ2-2; D might be TRBD1 (5 bases). Looked up from germline, CDR1 is LNHNV and CDR2 is YYDKDF (reference sequence). The ends were cut back, 0 bases at V and 1 base at J, with 9 bases in the middle. The CDR3 consists of 16 residues. The CDR3 DNA follows: TGTGCCACCAGCAGAGATCAGGGATTGAACACCGGGGAGCTGTTTTTT. The encoded protein is CATSRDQGLNTGELFF.

The CDR3 sequence is CSVSDRFGAGTEAFF. DNA of the CDR3: TGCAGCGTTAGTGACAGGTTCGGTGCAGGAACTGAAGCTTTCTTT. The chain uses TRBV29-1 and TRBJ1-1; possibly TRBD1 for D (6 bases). The V and J ends lost 5 bases and 5 bases respectively, with 21 bases between them. The CDR3 is 15 residues long. Germline V lookup: CDR1 SQVTM, CDR2 ANQGSEA.

This clone was seen more than once but under ten times. The chain combines TRBV2 with TRBJ2-7; perhaps TRBD1 as D (6 bases). Deletions cut 3 bases from V and 2 bases from J, with 17 bases between. The CDR3 covers 16 residues. Germline values: CDR1 SNHLY, CDR2 FYNNEI. The CDR3 DNA sequence: TGTGCCAGCAGTGAGGATCAGGGGCTTTCCCCCTACGAGCAGTACTTC. Translating gives CASSEDQGLSPYEQYF.

This clone was counted a few times. The chain's CDR3 is CASSEIDTVNQPQHF. CDR3 sequence (DNA): TGTGCCAGCAGTGAAATTGACACAGTCAATCAGCCCCAGCATTTT. V is TRBV6-1 and J is TRBJ1-5; D not certain. The CDR3 length is 15 residues. V shed 2 bases and J shed 3 bases, with 11 bases lying between them. Germline CDR1 reads MNHNS; CDR2 reads SASEGT.

The V and J genes are TRBV9 and TRBJ1-3; D may be TRBD1 (5 bases). Trimming removed 0 bases from V and 0 bases from J, with 10 bases in between. The germline V gene has CDR1 SGDLS and CDR2 YYNGEE. The CDR3 has 16 amino acids. This CDR3 is CASSVVRVSSGNTIYF. The CDR3 nucleotides are TGTGCCAGCAGCGTAGTCAGGGTTAGCTCTGGAAACACCATATATTTT. Based on the CDR3 plus reference TRBV9 and TRBJ1-3, the full variable domain is DSGVTQTPKHLITATGQRVTLRCSPRSGDLSVYWYQQSLDQGLQFLIQYYNGEERAKGNILERFSAQQFPDLHSELNLSSLELGDSALYFCASSVVRVSSGNTIYFGEGSWLTVV.

This clone showed up just a few times. The CDR3 sequence is CAWSWQGGEKLFF. The CDR3, as DNA: TGTGCCTGGAGTTGGCAGGGAGGCGAAAAACTGTTTTTT. The rearrangement joins TRBV30 to TRBJ1-4, with D tentatively TRBD1 (5 bases). The CDR3 covers 13 residues. V was trimmed by 2 bases and J by 8 bases, leaving 12 bases between them. Germline V CDR1 and CDR2: GTSNPN, SVGIG (reference sequence).

The CDR3 reads CASSSKGPGTVNTEAFF. The CDR3, as DNA: TGTGCCAGCAGCTCAAAGGGTCCCGGGACAGTGAACACTGAAGCTTTCTTT. The chain links TRBV7-3 to TRBJ1-1; 7 bases line up with TRBD1. Germline lookup yields CDR1 SGHTA and CDR2 FQGTGA. CDR3 length: 17 amino acids. The V gene end was trimmed by 4 bases and the J gene end by 0 bases; junction bases not matched to a gene: 11.

This clone was picked up one time. This chain links TRBV19 with TRBJ1-5, with TRBD1 identical over 9 bases. The V segment lost 1 base and the J segment 7 bases; nucleotides outside the gene matches: 5. CDR3 length: 15 residues. The germline CDR1 and CDR2 sequences are LNHDA and SQIVND (reference sequence). CDR3 sequence (DNA): TGTGCCAGTAGTATAGGGGGACAGGGCGTGCAGCCCCAGCATTTT. Residues: CASSIGGQGVQPQHF.

This clone was seen only once. The chain recombines TRBV11-3 with TRBJ2-5, with D maybe TRBD1 (5 bases). Germline V gene lookup returns CDR1 SGHNT and CDR2 YENEEA. The V gene lost 2 bases and the J gene lost 1 base, with 11 bases spanning the gap. The CDR3 consists of 15 residues. For the CDR3, the DNA is TGTGCCAGCAGCTTAATGGGGCGGCCCCAAGAGACCCAGTACTTC. It encodes CASSLMGRPQETQYF.

This chain links TRBV6-6 with TRBJ1-1; 10 positions match TRBD1. The ends lost 6 bases at V and 1 base at J; junction bases unmatched: 5. Germline lookup yields CDR1 MNHNY and CDR2 SVGAGI (reference sequence). The length of the CDR3 is 15 residues. CDR3 DNA: TGTGCCAGCAGGCCGGGGGACAGGGGGAACACTGAAGCTTTCTTT. Encoded protein: CASRPGDRGNTEAFF.

V gene TRBV28 combines with J gene TRBJ2-2; possibly TRBD2 for D (6 bases). The ends were cut back, 0 bases at V and 4 bases at J, with 9 bases in the middle. Germline V gene sequence: CDR1 MDHEN, CDR2 SYDVKM. This CDR3 is built from 15 residues. The CDR3 nucleotides read TGTGCCAGCAGTTTATGGACAGCGGGCACCGGGGAGCTGTTTTTT. Translation: CASSLWTAGTGELFF.

As DNA, the CDR3 is TGTGCCAGCGGACAGGGGTTTTGGCCCCAGCATTTT. It is translated as CASGQGFWPQHF. The gene calls are TRBV7-8 and TRBJ1-5; 9 bases line up with TRBD1. Germline V gives CDR1 SGHVS, CDR2 FQNEAQ. J gave up 9 bases and V 8 bases, and 5 bases lay outside the gene matches. CDR3 length: 12 residues.

This rearrangement joins TRBV6-5 to TRBJ1-6, with D possibly TRBD1 on 6 matching bases. There are 14 residues in the CDR3. V lost 5 bases, J lost 5 bases, and 10 bases lay in between. The germline V gene encodes CDR1 MNHEY and CDR2 SVGAGI. CDR3 nucleotide sequence: TGTGCCAGCAGTCTCAGGGGAGATAATTCACCCCTCCACTTT. Its protein product is CASSLRGDNSPLHF.

The V call is TRBV28, the J call TRBJ1-2; the D gene is possibly TRBD1 (6 bases). The CDR3 has 16 amino acids. Germline loops: CDR1 MDHEN, CDR2 SYDVKM. V was pared by 5 bases and J by 7 bases, with 23 bases between. This CDR3 reads CASSTTKRGGLPGYTF. The CDR3 DNA reads as TGTGCCAGCAGTACCACCAAGAGGGGGGGCCTCCCTGGCTACACCTTC.

This clone was seen many times. The V call is TRBV11-2, the J call TRBJ1-5, with D possibly matching TRBD1 (5 bases). V lost 5 bases, J lost 0 bases, and 11 bases lay in between. The CDR3 sequence is 15 residues long. Germline V CDR1 and CDR2: SGHAT, FQNNGV. The chain's CDR3 is CASSPRGNSNQPQHF. In nucleotides, the CDR3 is TGTGCCAGCAGCCCCCGGGGGAATAGCAATCAGCCCCAGCATTTT.

J is TRBJ2-3 and V is TRBV27; maybe TRBD2 (6 bases). The CDR3 is 14 amino acids. Germline V gene lookup returns CDR1 MNHEY and CDR2 SMNVEV (reference sequence). The ends were cut back, 6 bases at V and 2 bases at J, with 12 bases in the middle. CDR3 protein: CASRLRGYTDTQYF. CDR3 DNA: TGTGCCAGCAGGTTGCGGGGTTACACAGATACGCAGTATTTT.

In its sample, this clone was seen a few times. The chain carries TRBV10-1 and TRBJ2-3, with D possibly TRBD1 on 6 matching bases. V dropped 0 bases and J dropped 6 bases, with 16 bases sitting between them. This CDR3 is 16 amino acids long. Germline CDR1 is WNHNN and CDR2 is SYGVQD (reference sequence). As DNA, the CDR3 is TGCGCCAGCAGTGAGTCGGGGGCAGGGGAGTGGGATACGCAGTATTTT. This sequence encodes CASSESGAGEWDTQYF.

This clone was found a few times. The V and J genes are TRBV2 and TRBJ1-5; D gene unclear. V shed 3 bases and J shed 0 bases, with 6 bases lying between them. In germline, CDR1 is SNHLY, CDR2 FYNNEI. The CDR3 consists of 14 residues. The CDR3 is CASSDSHSNQPQHF. The CDR3 nucleotides are TGTGCCAGCAGTGACAGTCATAGCAATCAGCCCCAGCATTTT.